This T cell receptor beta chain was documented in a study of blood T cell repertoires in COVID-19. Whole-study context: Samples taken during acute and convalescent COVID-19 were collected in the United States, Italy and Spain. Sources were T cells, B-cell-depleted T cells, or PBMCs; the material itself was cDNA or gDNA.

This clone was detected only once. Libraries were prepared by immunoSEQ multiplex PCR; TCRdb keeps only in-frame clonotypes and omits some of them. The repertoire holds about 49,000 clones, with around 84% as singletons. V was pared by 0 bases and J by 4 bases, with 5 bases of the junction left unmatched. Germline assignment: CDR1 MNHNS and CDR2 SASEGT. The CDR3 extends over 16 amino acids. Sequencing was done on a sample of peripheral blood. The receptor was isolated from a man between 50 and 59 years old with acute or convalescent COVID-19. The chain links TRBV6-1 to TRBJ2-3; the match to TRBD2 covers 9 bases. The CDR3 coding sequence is TGTGCCAGCAGTGAAGCGGTAGCGGGAGTAGCAGATACGCAGTATTTT. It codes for CASSEAVAGVADTQYF.